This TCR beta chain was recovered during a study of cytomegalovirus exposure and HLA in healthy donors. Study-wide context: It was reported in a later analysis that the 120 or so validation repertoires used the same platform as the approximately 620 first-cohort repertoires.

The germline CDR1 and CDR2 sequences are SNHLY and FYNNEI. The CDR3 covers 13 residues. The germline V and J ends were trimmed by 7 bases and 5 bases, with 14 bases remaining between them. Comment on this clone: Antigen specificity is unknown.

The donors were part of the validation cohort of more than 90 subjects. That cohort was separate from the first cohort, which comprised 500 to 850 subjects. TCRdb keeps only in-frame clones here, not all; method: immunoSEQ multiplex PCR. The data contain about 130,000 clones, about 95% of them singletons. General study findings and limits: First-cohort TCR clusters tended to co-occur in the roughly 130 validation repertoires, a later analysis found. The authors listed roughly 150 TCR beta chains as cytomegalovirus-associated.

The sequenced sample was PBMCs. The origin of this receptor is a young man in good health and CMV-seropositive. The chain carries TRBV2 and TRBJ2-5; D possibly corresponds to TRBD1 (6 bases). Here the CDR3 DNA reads TGTGCCAGCATTGGGGGCTTGGGGGAGACCCAGTACTTC. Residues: CASIGGLGETQYF.